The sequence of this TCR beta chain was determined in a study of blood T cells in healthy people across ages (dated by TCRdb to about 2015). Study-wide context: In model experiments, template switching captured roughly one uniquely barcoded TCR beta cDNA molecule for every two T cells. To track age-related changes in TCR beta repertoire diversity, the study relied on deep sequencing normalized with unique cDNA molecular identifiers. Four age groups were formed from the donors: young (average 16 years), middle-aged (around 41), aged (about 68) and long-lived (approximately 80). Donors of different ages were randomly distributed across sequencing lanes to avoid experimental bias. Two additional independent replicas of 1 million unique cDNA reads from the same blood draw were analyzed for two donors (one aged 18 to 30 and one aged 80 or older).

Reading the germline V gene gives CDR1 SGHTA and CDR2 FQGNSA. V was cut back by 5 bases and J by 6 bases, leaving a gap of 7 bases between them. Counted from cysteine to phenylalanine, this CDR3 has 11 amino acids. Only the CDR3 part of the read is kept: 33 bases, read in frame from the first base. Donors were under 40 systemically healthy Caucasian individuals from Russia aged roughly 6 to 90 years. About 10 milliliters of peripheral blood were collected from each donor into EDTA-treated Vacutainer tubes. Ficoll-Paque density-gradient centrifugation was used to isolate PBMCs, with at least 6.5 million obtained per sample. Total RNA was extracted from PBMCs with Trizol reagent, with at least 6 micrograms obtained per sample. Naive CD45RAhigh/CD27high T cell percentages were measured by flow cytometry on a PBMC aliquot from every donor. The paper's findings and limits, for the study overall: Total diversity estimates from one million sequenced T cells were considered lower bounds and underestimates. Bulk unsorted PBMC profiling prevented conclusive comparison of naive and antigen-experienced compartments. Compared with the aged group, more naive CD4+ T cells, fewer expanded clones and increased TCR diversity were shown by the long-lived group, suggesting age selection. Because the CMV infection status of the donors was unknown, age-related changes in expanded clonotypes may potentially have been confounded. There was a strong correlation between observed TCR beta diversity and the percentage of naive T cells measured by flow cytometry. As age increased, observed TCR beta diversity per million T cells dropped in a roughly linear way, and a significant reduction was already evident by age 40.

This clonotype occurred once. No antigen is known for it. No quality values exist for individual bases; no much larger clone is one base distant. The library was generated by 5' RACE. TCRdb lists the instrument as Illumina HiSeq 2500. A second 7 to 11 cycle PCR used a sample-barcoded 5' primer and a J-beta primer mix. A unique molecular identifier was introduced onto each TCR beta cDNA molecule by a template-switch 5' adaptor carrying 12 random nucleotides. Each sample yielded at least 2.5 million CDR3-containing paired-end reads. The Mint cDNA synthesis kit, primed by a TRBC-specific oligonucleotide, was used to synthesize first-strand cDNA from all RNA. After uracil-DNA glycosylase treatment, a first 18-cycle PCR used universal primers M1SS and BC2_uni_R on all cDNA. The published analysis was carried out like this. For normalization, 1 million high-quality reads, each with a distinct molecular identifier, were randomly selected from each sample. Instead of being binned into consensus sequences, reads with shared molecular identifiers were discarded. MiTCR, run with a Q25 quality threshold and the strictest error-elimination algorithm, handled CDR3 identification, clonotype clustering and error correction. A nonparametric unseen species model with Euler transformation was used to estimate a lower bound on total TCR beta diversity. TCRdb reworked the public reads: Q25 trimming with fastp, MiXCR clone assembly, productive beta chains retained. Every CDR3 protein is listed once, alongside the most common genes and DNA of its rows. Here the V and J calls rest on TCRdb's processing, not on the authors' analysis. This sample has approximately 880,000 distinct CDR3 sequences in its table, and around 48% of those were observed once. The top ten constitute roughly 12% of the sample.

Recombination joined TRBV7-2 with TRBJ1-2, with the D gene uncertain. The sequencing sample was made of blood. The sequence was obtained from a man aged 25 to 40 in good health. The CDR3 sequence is CASSLDDGYTF. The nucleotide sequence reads TGTGCCAGCAGCCTGGACGATGGCTACACCTTC.